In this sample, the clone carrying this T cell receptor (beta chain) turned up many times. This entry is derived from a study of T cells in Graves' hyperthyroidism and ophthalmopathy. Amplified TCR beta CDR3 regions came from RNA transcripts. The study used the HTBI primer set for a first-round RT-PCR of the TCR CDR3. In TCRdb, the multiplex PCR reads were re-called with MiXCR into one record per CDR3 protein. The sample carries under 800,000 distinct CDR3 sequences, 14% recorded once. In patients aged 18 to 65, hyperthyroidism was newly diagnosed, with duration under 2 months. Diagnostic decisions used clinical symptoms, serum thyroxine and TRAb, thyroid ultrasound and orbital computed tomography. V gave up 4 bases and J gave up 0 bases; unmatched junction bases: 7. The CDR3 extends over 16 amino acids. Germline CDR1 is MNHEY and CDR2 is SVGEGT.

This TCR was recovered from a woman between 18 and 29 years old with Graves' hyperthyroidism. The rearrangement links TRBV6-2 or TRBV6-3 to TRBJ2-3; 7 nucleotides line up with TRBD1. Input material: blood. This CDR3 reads CASSFLGTASTDTQYF. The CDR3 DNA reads TGTGCCAGCAGTTTCCTTGGGACAGCTAGCACAGATACGCAGTATTTT.